These T cell receptor beta chains were read from a single sample in a study of blood T cell repertoires in COVID-19. Profiled with immunoSEQ multiplex PCR; TCRdb holds only in-frame clones, not every one. The sample has some 66,000 clones; over 85% are singletons. What was sequenced was peripheral blood. Receptors originate from a man between 65 and 85 years old with active COVID-19. CDR3s include the opening cysteine and the closing phenylalanine or tryptophan. Each record gives: V gene, J gene, clone size, D gene, CDR3 DNA, CDR3 protein. A D gene is named only where the DNA matches it firmly. Size values are once, few and many counts, or a class for expanded clones, and some rows have none.

v_call: TRBV4-1; j_call: TRBJ1-1; clone_size: once; d_call: TRBD1; cdr3_nt: TGCGCCAGCAGCCATGTTGGGACAGAGGGGACTGAAGCTTTCTTT; cdr3_aa: CASSHVGTEGTEAFF
v_call: TRBV6-2/TRBV6-3; j_call: TRBJ2-3; clone_size: .; d_call: TRBD1; cdr3_nt: TGTGCCAGCAGTGACAGGGGGCTCAGTACAGATACGCAGTATTTT; cdr3_aa: CASSDRGLSTDTQYF
v_call: TRBV7-2; j_call: TRBJ2-5; clone_size: .; d_call: .; cdr3_nt: TGTGCCAGCAGCTTTTTCGGACTACAAGAGACCCAGTACTTC; cdr3_aa: CASSFFGLQETQYF
v_call: TRBV6-6; j_call: TRBJ2-1; clone_size: .; d_call: .; cdr3_nt: TGTGCCAGCAGTCGGGACACGGCGATCCCGGGTCACAATGAGCAGTTCTTC; cdr3_aa: CASSRDTAIPGHNEQFF
v_call: TRBV10-3; j_call: TRBJ2-1; clone_size: .; d_call: .; cdr3_nt: TGTGCCATCAGCGAAGACCGGGACATGGGCTCCTACAATGAGCAGTTCTTC; cdr3_aa: CAISEDRDMGSYNEQFF
v_call: TRBV6-5; j_call: TRBJ1-1; clone_size: .; d_call: TRBD1; cdr3_nt: TGTGCCAGCAAAGACAGGGGATACACTGAAGCTTTCTTT; cdr3_aa: CASKDRGYTEAFF
v_call: TRBV5-1; j_call: TRBJ2-1; clone_size: .; d_call: TRBD2; cdr3_nt: TGCGCCAGCAGCATTAGCGGGGGTGGCTACAATGAGCAGTTCTTC; cdr3_aa: CASSISGGGYNEQFF
v_call: TRBV5-1; j_call: TRBJ2-3; clone_size: .; d_call: TRBD1; cdr3_nt: TGCGCCAGCAGCGTGGGACAGGGGGCAATCTCAGATACGCAGTATTTT; cdr3_aa: CASSVGQGAISDTQYF
v_call: TRBV6-5; j_call: TRBJ1-1; clone_size: .; d_call: TRBD1; cdr3_nt: TGTGCCAGCAGTTACGAGTACAGGGGGCGCGTCACTGAAGCTTTCTTT; cdr3_aa: CASSYEYRGRVTEAFF
v_call: TRBV7-8; j_call: TRBJ1-5; clone_size: .; d_call: .; cdr3_nt: TGTGCCAGCAGCTTACGGGGTTTAATCAATCAGCCCCAGCATTTT; cdr3_aa: CASSLRGLINQPQHF
v_call: TRBV5-5; j_call: TRBJ2-1; clone_size: once; d_call: TRBD2; cdr3_nt: TGTGCCAGCAGCGGAACTAGCGGGGTCTACAATGAGCAGTTCTTC; cdr3_aa: CASSGTSGVYNEQFF
v_call: TRBV7-2; j_call: TRBJ2-5; clone_size: .; d_call: TRBD2; cdr3_nt: TGTGCCAGCAGCTTGGGTCTAGCGGGGGGGCCGATAGATATAGAGACCCAGTACTTC; cdr3_aa: CASSLGLAGGPIDIETQYF
v_call: TRBV13; j_call: TRBJ2-3; clone_size: .; d_call: .; cdr3_nt: TGTGCCAGCAGCTTACCCTCTCGAGGCACAGATACGCAGTATTTT; cdr3_aa: CASSLPSRGTDTQYF
v_call: TRBV4-1; j_call: TRBJ1-1; clone_size: .; d_call: TRBD1; cdr3_nt: TGCGCCAGCAAATCAGGGGGGTACACTGAAGCTTTCTTT; cdr3_aa: CASKSGGYTEAFF
v_call: TRBV5-1; j_call: TRBJ1-1; clone_size: .; d_call: TRBD1; cdr3_nt: TGCGCCAGCAGCTTAAGGACAGGCCAGAACACTGAAGCTTTCTTT; cdr3_aa: CASSLRTGQNTEAFF
v_call: TRBV19; j_call: TRBJ2-3; clone_size: .; d_call: TRBD1; cdr3_nt: TGTGCCAGTAGTAAAAAAACCGGGACAGGGCCAGATACGCAGTATTTT; cdr3_aa: CASSKKTGTGPDTQYF
v_call: TRBV4-3; j_call: TRBJ2-1; clone_size: .; d_call: TRBD2; cdr3_nt: TGCGCCAGCAGCCAAGACTCCGGACTAGCGGGGGGCCAGTTCTTC; cdr3_aa: CASSQDSGLAGGQFF
v_call: TRBV21-1; j_call: TRBJ1-5; clone_size: .; d_call: .; cdr3_nt: TGTGCCAGCAGCATGGGACAGGGGTGGCTTAGCAATCAGCCCCAGCATTTT; cdr3_aa: CASSMGQGWLSNQPQHF
v_call: TRBV6-6; j_call: TRBJ1-1; clone_size: .; d_call: TRBD1; cdr3_nt: TGTGCCAGCAGTAGGGGACAGAGCACTGAAGCTTTCTTT; cdr3_aa: CASSRGQSTEAFF
v_call: TRBV24-1; j_call: TRBJ2-3; clone_size: .; d_call: TRBD2; cdr3_nt: TGTGCCACAGGATACGGGGAGGGTGGATCAGATACGCAGTATTTT; cdr3_aa: CATGYGEGGSDTQYF
v_call: TRBV27; j_call: TRBJ2-5; clone_size: .; d_call: .; cdr3_nt: TGTGCCAGCAGTCACTACAGGGACCAAGAGACCCAGTACTTC; cdr3_aa: CASSHYRDQETQYF
v_call: TRBV18; j_call: TRBJ2-7; clone_size: .; d_call: TRBD1; cdr3_nt: TGTGCCAGCGGGGACAGGTCCTACGAGCAGTACTTC; cdr3_aa: CASGDRSYEQYF
v_call: TRBV7-7; j_call: TRBJ2-1; clone_size: .; d_call: TRBD2; cdr3_nt: TGTGCTAGCAGCTCTGGACTAGCGGGGACAGAGCAGTTCTTC; cdr3_aa: CASSSGLAGTEQFF
v_call: TRBV3-1/TRBV3-2; j_call: TRBJ2-5; clone_size: .; d_call: TRBD2; cdr3_nt: TGTGCCAGCAGCCAAGATGGTCGCGGGGGAGGGGAGACCCAGTACTTC; cdr3_aa: CASSQDGRGGGETQYF
v_call: TRBV6-1; j_call: TRBJ2-5; clone_size: .; d_call: TRBD2; cdr3_nt: TGTGCCAGCAAACAGGGACTAGCAGGAGAGACCCAGTACTTC; cdr3_aa: CASKQGLAGETQYF
v_call: TRBV5-1; j_call: TRBJ2-7; clone_size: .; d_call: TRBD2; cdr3_nt: TGCGCCAGCAGCTCCTCAGGCGGGGGGTTCGAGCCGTACTTC; cdr3_aa: CASSSSGGGFEPYF
v_call: TRBV6-5; j_call: TRBJ2-2; clone_size: once; d_call: .; cdr3_nt: TGTGCCAGCAGTCCCTATTTGGGGGAGCTGTTTTTT; cdr3_aa: CASSPYLGELFF
v_call: TRBV6-6; j_call: TRBJ1-1; clone_size: .; d_call: TRBD1; cdr3_nt: TGTGCCAGCAGTTATGCAGGGGGGAACACTGAAGCTTTCTTT; cdr3_aa: CASSYAGGNTEAFF
v_call: TRBV6-5; j_call: TRBJ2-7; clone_size: .; d_call: TRBD1; cdr3_nt: TGTGCCAGCAAGCGGACAGGGGGTCTCGAGCAGTACTTC; cdr3_aa: CASKRTGGLEQYF
v_call: TRBV19; j_call: TRBJ1-5; clone_size: .; d_call: TRBD1; cdr3_nt: TGTGCCAGTACCAAGGACAGGGGGCGGTTTCAGCCCCAGCATTTT; cdr3_aa: CASTKDRGRFQPQHF
v_call: TRBV11-2; j_call: TRBJ1-2; clone_size: .; d_call: .; cdr3_nt: TGTGCCAGCAGCTTAAGACAGAACTATGGCTACACCTTC; cdr3_aa: CASSLRQNYGYTF
v_call: TRBV6-6; j_call: TRBJ2-3; clone_size: .; d_call: TRBD2; cdr3_nt: TGTGCCAGCAGTTTAAGCGGGGGCGGCACAGATACGCAGTATTTT; cdr3_aa: CASSLSGGGTDTQYF
v_call: TRBV28; j_call: TRBJ1-2; clone_size: .; d_call: TRBD1; cdr3_nt: TGTGCCAGCCTCGGCGTGGGACAGGGCGAGATTTGGGACACCTTC; cdr3_aa: CASLGVGQGEIWDTF
v_call: TRBV19; j_call: TRBJ1-4; clone_size: .; d_call: .; cdr3_nt: TGTGCCACCACTCAGGGTTTTGGAGAAAACAATGAAAAACTGTTTTTT; cdr3_aa: CATTQGFGENNEKLFF
v_call: TRBV18; j_call: TRBJ1-2; clone_size: .; d_call: TRBD1; cdr3_nt: TGTGCCAGCTCACCGGAGACAGGGGCCTATGGCTACACCTTC; cdr3_aa: CASSPETGAYGYTF
v_call: TRBV7-2; j_call: TRBJ2-3; clone_size: .; d_call: TRBD2; cdr3_nt: TGTGCCAGCAGCTTCAAACTAGCGGGGGAGTACACAGATACGCAGTATTTT; cdr3_aa: CASSFKLAGEYTDTQYF
v_call: TRBV2; j_call: TRBJ2-3; clone_size: .; d_call: TRBD2; cdr3_nt: TGTGCCAGCAGTGAAACTAGCGGGGGAGGCACAGATACGCAGTATTTT; cdr3_aa: CASSETSGGGTDTQYF
v_call: TRBV28; j_call: TRBJ1-1; clone_size: .; d_call: .; cdr3_nt: TGTGCCAGCGGCAGAAGTTTAACCACTGAAGCTTTCTTT; cdr3_aa: CASGRSLTTEAFF
v_call: TRBV7-9; j_call: TRBJ1-4; clone_size: .; d_call: TRBD1; cdr3_nt: TGTGCCAGCAGCTTAGGCCAGGACAGGGATGAAAAACTGTTTTTT; cdr3_aa: CASSLGQDRDEKLFF
v_call: TRBV19; j_call: TRBJ2-3; clone_size: .; d_call: TRBD2; cdr3_nt: TGTGCCAGTAGTCCGGGACTATCAGCTTACCACCCGCAGTATTTT; cdr3_aa: CASSPGLSAYHPQYF
v_call: TRBV18; j_call: TRBJ1-1; clone_size: .; d_call: .; cdr3_nt: TGTGCCAGCTCAACAACAGAGAACACTGAAGCTTTCTTT; cdr3_aa: CASSTTENTEAFF
v_call: TRBV7-2; j_call: TRBJ1-5; clone_size: .; d_call: TRBD1; cdr3_nt: TGTGCCAGCAGCTTTGCAGCAGGACAGGGTCAGCCCCAGCATTTT; cdr3_aa: CASSFAAGQGQPQHF
v_call: TRBV5-1; j_call: TRBJ1-2; clone_size: once; d_call: TRBD1; cdr3_nt: TGCGCCAGCAGCTTGGTGGGGGAGACAGGGCCCAATGGCTACACCTTC; cdr3_aa: CASSLVGETGPNGYTF
v_call: TRBV2; j_call: TRBJ1-2; clone_size: once; d_call: TRBD1; cdr3_nt: TGTGCCAGCAGGGGGACAGGGGGCCTCGGCTACACCTTC; cdr3_aa: CASRGTGGLGYTF
v_call: TRBV5-1; j_call: TRBJ1-1; clone_size: once; d_call: .; cdr3_nt: TGCGCCAGCAGCTCGTACCCCGGGACACGGAGTGAAGCTTTCTTT; cdr3_aa: CASSSYPGTRSEAFF
v_call: TRBV24-1; j_call: TRBJ2-1; clone_size: .; d_call: .; cdr3_nt: TGTGCCACCAGTGAAGGGGCAGGGCTCGGAAATGAGCAGTTCTTC; cdr3_aa: CATSEGAGLGNEQFF
v_call: TRBV18; j_call: TRBJ2-4; clone_size: .; d_call: TRBD2; cdr3_nt: TGTGCCAGCTCACCACCCCTAGCGGGGGGTGCCAAAAACATTCAGTACTTC; cdr3_aa: CASSPPLAGGAKNIQYF
v_call: TRBV4-2; j_call: TRBJ2-3; clone_size: .; d_call: .; cdr3_nt: TGTGCCAGCAGCCAAGATGTCCTCACGGGGGAGGCAGATACGCAGTATTTT; cdr3_aa: CASSQDVLTGEADTQYF
v_call: TRBV2; j_call: TRBJ1-1; clone_size: .; d_call: TRBD1; cdr3_nt: TGTGCCACAGGGGGTGGGCTGAACACTGAAGCTTTCTTT; cdr3_aa: CATGGGLNTEAFF
v_call: TRBV11-2; j_call: TRBJ2-7; clone_size: .; d_call: TRBD1; cdr3_nt: TGTGCCAGCAGCTTAGCCGGGACAGTTCAATCCTACGAGCAGTACTTC; cdr3_aa: CASSLAGTVQSYEQYF
v_call: TRBV5-5; j_call: TRBJ1-2; clone_size: .; d_call: TRBD1; cdr3_nt: TGTGCCAGCAGCCCGGGACAGGCATTCTTCGGCTACACCTTC; cdr3_aa: CASSPGQAFFGYTF
v_call: TRBV6-5; j_call: TRBJ1-1; clone_size: .; d_call: .; cdr3_nt: TGTGCCAGCAAAAGAGGGGGGAACACTGAAGCTTTCTTT; cdr3_aa: CASKRGGNTEAFF
v_call: TRBV7-9; j_call: TRBJ2-5; clone_size: once; d_call: .; cdr3_nt: TGTGCCAGCAGCTTGTGGAGTGACTTTGGGACCCAGTACTTC; cdr3_aa: CASSLWSDFGTQYF
v_call: TRBV28; j_call: TRBJ1-5; clone_size: .; d_call: .; cdr3_nt: TGTGCCAGCGACCTAACAGGGATCAGCAATCAGCCCCAGCATTTT; cdr3_aa: CASDLTGISNQPQHF
v_call: TRBV9; j_call: TRBJ2-3; clone_size: .; d_call: TRBD1; cdr3_nt: TGTGCCAGCAGCGTAGGGACAGGGCCTAAGGCGTCCCGAAGAAGCACAGATACGCAGTATTTT; cdr3_aa: CASSVGTGPKASRRSTDTQYF